Below are 32 T cell receptor beta chains sequenced from a single sample in a study of CD8 T cells in ankylosing spondylitis. Whole-study findings and limits: One TCR beta motif, made up of about 8 highly homologous variants, appeared characteristic of ankylosing spondylitis blood.

Their cognate antigens are unknown. TCRdb re-analysed the 5' RACE reads in MiXCR, keeping a single row per CDR3 protein. Of about 540,000 distinct CDR3 sequences detected, roughly an eighth appear once; the ten largest clones hold under 7.5%. Sequencing was done on a sample of blood, either unsorted or a sorted T cell fraction (not recorded which). These receptors all come from a male donor with ankylosing spondylitis.

V usage is TRBV29-1 and J usage is TRBJ2-5; possibly TRBD2 for D (5 bases). Trimming took off 2 bases at V and 0 bases at J, with 13 bases between the two ends. The CDR3 spans 15 residues. Germline V gene data show CDR1 as SQVTM and CDR2 as ANQGSEA. Here the CDR3 DNA reads TGCAGCGTTGAATATGGGAGAGGGTACCAAGAGACCCAGTACTTC. As protein: CSVEYGRGYQETQYF.

This clonotype showed up just a few times. This chain connects TRBV25-1 to TRBJ2-1, with TRBD1 as a possible D gene (5 bases). Germline V gives CDR1 MGHDK, CDR2 SYGVNS. Trimming took 2 bases from V and 5 from J, leaving 10 bases between them. The CDR3 is 14 amino acids. Here the CDR3 reads CASSEQGRNNEQFF. CDR3 DNA sequence: TGTGCCAGCAGTGAACAGGGCAGAAACAATGAGCAGTTCTTC.

This clonotype was observed a few times. The chain carries TRBV20-1 and TRBJ1-2, with D possibly matching TRBD1 (6 bases). This CDR3 contains 13 residues. Per germline, CDR1 DFQATT and CDR2 SNEGSKA (reference sequence). The ends were cut back, 6 bases at V and 0 bases at J, with 11 bases in the middle. Here the CDR3 reads CSAGAGANYGYTF. The CDR3 DNA is TGCAGTGCGGGGGCCGGGGCTAACTATGGCTACACCTTC.

The J gene is TRBJ2-1, the V gene TRBV20-1; TRBD2 might be the D (5 bases). The CDR3 runs to 12 residues. Between the trimmed V and J ends, which lost 5 bases and 8 bases, there was a span of 13 bases. Germline CDR1 and CDR2: DFQATT and SNEGSKA (reference sequence). CDR3 nucleotide sequence: TGCAGTGCTCCGAACAGCGGAGATGAGCAGTTCTTC. Encoded protein: CSAPNSGDEQFF.

The table lists this clonotype with a count of one. A single base separates this from a much larger clone, so it may be a read error. This rearrangement joins TRBV12-3 or TRBV12-4 to TRBJ1-4, with no clear D. CDR3 length: 12 amino acids. The V end was cut by 8 bases, the J end by 11 bases, with 15 bases between. In DNA, the CDR3 is TGTGCCAGCGGTTCAGAAGGACGCAAACTGTTTTTT. Amino acids: CASGSEGRKLFF.

This clonotype was detected a few times. V usage is TRBV29-1 and J usage is TRBJ2-4; D is undetermined. V was cut by 4 bases and J by 1 base, with 17 bases left in between. This CDR3 spans 16 amino acids. Looked up from germline, CDR1 is SQVTM and CDR2 is ANQGSEA. In nucleotides, the CDR3 is TGCAGCGTTGTGGGTCGGGCCCCGAGGGCCAAAAACATTCAGTACTTC. This gives the protein CSVVGRAPRAKNIQYF.

V usage is TRBV20-1 and J usage is TRBJ1-6; D might be TRBD1 (6 bases). The ends were cut back, 0 bases at V and 0 bases at J, with 12 bases in the middle. Looked up from germline, CDR1 is DFQATT and CDR2 is SNEGSKA (reference sequence). This CDR3 contains 17 residues. As DNA, the CDR3 is TGCAGTGCTAGAGAACTGAGGGGGAGCTCCTATAATTCACCCCTCCACTTT. It yields the protein CSARELRGSSYNSPLHF.

This clonotype was counted only a few times. The J gene is TRBJ1-2, the V gene TRBV20-1; D is ambiguous. V was shortened by 3 bases and J by 1 base, with 9 bases between the two germline ends. This CDR3 has 13 residues. Germline-derived CDR1 and CDR2 are DFQATT and SNEGSKA (reference sequence). The CDR3 sequence: CSASEQVNYGYTF. CDR3 nucleotides: TGCAGTGCTAGTGAGCAGGTTAACTATGGCTACACCTTC.

This clonotype was counted a single time. V is TRBV20-1 and J is TRBJ2-2, with TRBD2 as a possible D gene (6 bases). The CDR3 has 14 amino acids. The V and J ends lost 5 bases and 3 bases respectively, with 13 bases between them. CDR1 is DFQATT, CDR2 SNEGSKA, per germline (reference sequence). CDR3 region: CSARLVAHTGELFF. The CDR3 coding sequence is TGCAGTGCTCGACTAGTAGCCCACACCGGGGAGCTGTTTTTT.

This clonotype was seen a few times. V gene TRBV15 combines with J gene TRBJ2-3, with 11 bases identical to TRBD2. Germline trimming cut 0 bases from V and 5 bases from J; bases unmatched to any gene: 4. CDR3 length: 16 amino acids. The germline V gene encodes CDR1 LNHNV and CDR2 YYDKDF (reference sequence). CDR3 region: CATSRELAGVGDTQYF. Written as DNA, the CDR3 is TGTGCCACCAGCAGAGAACTAGCGGGAGTGGGAGATACGCAGTATTTT.

This clonotype was detected only a few times. The chain couples TRBV7-8 to TRBJ2-3; D remains unclear. In germline, CDR1 is SGHVS, CDR2 FQNEAQ. The CDR3 is 12 residues long. The V end was cut by 3 bases, the J end by 4 bases, with 5 bases between. The CDR3 reads CASSFISDTQYF. CDR3 bases: TGTGCCAGCAGCTTCATATCAGATACGCAGTATTTT.

Ten or more counts support this clonotype. Relative to the germline gene, one junction end is altered; a read error may explain this. The chain combines TRBV5-1 with TRBJ2-3; D may correspond to TRBD1 or TRBD2 (5 bases each). Germline CDR1 is SGHRS and CDR2 is YFSETQ. The CDR3 has 14 residues. In nucleotides, the CDR3 is TGTGCCAGCAGCTTGGTCGGGACCACAGATACGCAGTATTTT. It encodes CASSLVGTTDTQYF.

The chain employs TRBV10-3 and TRBJ2-1; 12 bases fit TRBD1. There are 14 residues in the CDR3. V shed 6 bases and J 8 bases; nucleotides not matched to a gene: 5. Per germline, CDR1 ENHRY and CDR2 SYGVKD. The CDR3 loop is CAISPGQGADEQFF. The CDR3 DNA reads TGTGCCATCAGCCCGGGACAGGGGGCTGATGAGCAGTTCTTC.

The chain uses TRBV29-1 and TRBJ2-5; D possibly corresponds to TRBD2 (6 bases). V was pared by 3 bases and J by 4 bases, with 15 bases between. The CDR3 sequence is 14 residues long. The germline gives CDR1 SQVTM, CDR2 ANQGSEA. DNA of the CDR3: TGCAGCGTTGAGAATTCGGGGGAAAGAGAGACCCAGTACTTC. Protein sequence: CSVENSGERETQYF. Using reference TRBV29-1 and TRBJ2-5 for the parts outside the CDR3, the full variable domain is SAVISQKPSRDICQRGTSLTIQCQVDSQVTMMFWYRQQPGQSLTLIATANQGSEATYESGFVIDKFPISRPNLTFSTLTVSNMSPEDSSIYLCSVENSGERETQYFGPGTRLLVL.

The V and J genes are TRBV7-2 and TRBJ1-5; a weak D match, TRBD1 (5 bases). The CDR3 has 15 amino acids. V dropped 1 base and J dropped 5 bases, with 12 bases sitting between them. Germline CDR1 reads SGHTA; CDR2 reads FQGNSA. This chain's CDR3 is CASSLDSAGYQPQHF. The CDR3, as DNA: TGTGCCAGCAGCTTAGACAGCGCAGGGTATCAGCCCCAGCATTTT.

This clonotype was counted ten times or more. The rearrangement uses TRBV7-2 and TRBJ2-7; D might be TRBD1 (6 bases). V lost 2 bases to trimming and J lost 7 bases, with 12 bases between them. This CDR3 is 13 amino acids long. In germline, CDR1 is SGHTA, CDR2 FQGNSA. CDR3 sequence (DNA): TGTGCCAGCAGCTTACACAGGGCTTCGGAGCAGTACTTC. This codes for CASSLHRASEQYF.

The gene calls are TRBV28 and TRBJ2-1; D gene ambiguous. The length of the CDR3 is 14 residues. CDR1 and CDR2 from the germline V gene are MDHEN and SYDVKM. Trimming stripped 6 bases from V and 0 bases from J, with 9 bases between. CDR3: CASRWYNSYNEQFF. The CDR3 nucleotides are TGTGCCAGCAGATGGTACAACTCCTACAATGAGCAGTTCTTC.

This clonotype was recorded at least ten times. This rearrangement joins TRBV7-2 to TRBJ2-3; D call uncertain. This CDR3 has 12 amino acids. Germline V gene sequence: CDR1 SGHTA, CDR2 FQGNSA. V was clipped by 0 bases and J by 8 bases, with 6 bases between them. Written as DNA, the CDR3 is TGTGCCAGCAGCTTAGCGGTCGGTACGCAGTATTTT. Translated: CASSLAVGTQYF.

This clonotype was seen ten or more times. A read error may account for a junction end that differs from germline. This sequence joins TRBV5-1 and TRBJ2-2, with D unclear. From germline, CDR1 is SGHRS and CDR2 YFSETQ. The CDR3 runs 14 residues. CDR3 sequence: CASRFFSDTGELFF. The CDR3 DNA is TGCGCCAGCCGCTTTTTTTCGGACACCGGGGAGCTGTTTTTT.

This clonotype has a count of ten or more. J is TRBJ1-5 and V is TRBV15, with D possibly TRBD1 on 5 matching bases. CDR1 and CDR2 (germline): LNHNV, YYDKDF (reference sequence). Between the trimmed V and J ends, which lost 6 bases and 0 bases, there was a span of 6 bases. The CDR3 is 13 amino acids. The CDR3 DNA reads as TGTGCCACCAGGGGGGATAGCAATCAGCCCCAGCATTTT. It is translated as CATRGDSNQPQHF. The full variable domain, rest sourced from reference TRBV15 and TRBJ1-5, is DAMVIQNPRYQVTQFGKPVTLSCSQTLNHNVMYWYQQKSSQAPKLLFHYYDKDFNNEADTPDNFQSRRPNTSFCFLDIRSPGLGDTAMYLCATRGDSNQPQHFGDGTRLSIL.

The rearrangement uses TRBV11-2 and TRBJ2-3; 14 bases are a match to TRBD2. CDR1 SGHAT and CDR2 FQNNGV come from the germline V gene. CDR3 length: 17 amino acids. The V segment lost 4 bases and the J segment 9 bases; nucleotides outside the gene matches: 12. CDR3 amino acids: CASSSSAGLAGGWTQYF. The CDR3 coding sequence is TGTGCCAGCAGCTCCTCCGCCGGACTAGCGGGAGGTTGGACGCAGTATTTT.

Only a few counts were recorded for this clonotype. V gene TRBV7-8 combines with J gene TRBJ1-1; the match to TRBD1 covers 9 bases. J was trimmed by 1 base and V by 5 bases; bases with no gene match: 2. This CDR3 has 14 amino acids. Germline lookup yields CDR1 SGHVS and CDR2 FQNEAQ. CDR3 nucleotides: TGTGCCAGCAGCATGGACAGGGGGAACACTGAAGCTTTCTTT. This gives the protein CASSMDRGNTEAFF.

In this sample, this clonotype turned up a few times. The genes are TRBV12-3 or TRBV12-4 and TRBJ2-1; maybe TRBD2 (6 bases). CDR3 size: 17 residues. V gave up 5 bases and J gave up 4 bases, with 21 bases separating them. The CDR3 nucleotides read TGTGCCAGCAGTCCGGGGGTCCCAGCGGTAATATACAATGAGCAGTTCTTC. The encoded protein is CASSPGVPAVIYNEQFF.

The rearrangement links TRBV7-9 to TRBJ2-4, with D uncertain. Germline V gene data show CDR1 as SEHNR and CDR2 as FQNEAQ (reference sequence). V lost 4 bases to trimming and J lost 0 bases, with 13 bases between them. This CDR3 comprises 16 residues. The CDR3 spells CASSSFLGVAKNIQYF. The CDR3 DNA follows: TGTGCCAGCAGCTCCTTTTTGGGTGTAGCCAAAAACATTCAGTACTTC.

The rearrangement uses TRBV20-1 and TRBJ2-1; D is unresolved. Per germline, CDR1 DFQATT and CDR2 SNEGSKA (reference sequence). The CDR3 is 12 amino acids. V lost 7 bases, J lost 5 bases, and 12 bases lay in between. Here the CDR3 reads CSGKGTNNEQFF. In DNA, the CDR3 is TGCAGTGGGAAGGGAACAAACAATGAGCAGTTCTTC.

The chain links TRBV20-1 to TRBJ2-2; D is possibly TRBD2 (6 bases). The germline V gene encodes CDR1 DFQATT and CDR2 SNEGSKA (reference sequence). The CDR3 has 17 amino acids. The V and J ends lost 5 bases and 6 bases respectively, with 25 bases between them. The CDR3 bases are TGCAGTGCTTCCCCCTTTGGGGGGACCAAGTGGGCCGGGGAGCTGTTTTTT. Translated: CSASPFGGTKWAGELFF.

The chain carries TRBV20-1 and TRBJ2-1, with no clear D. Germline CDR1 DFQATT, CDR2 SNEGSKA (reference sequence). V lost 7 bases and J 0 bases, leaving 13 bases between the germline ends. This CDR3 is 14 amino acids long. Here the CDR3 reads CSGATTSSYNEQFF. The DNA of the CDR3 is TGCAGTGGAGCTACGACGAGCTCCTACAATGAGCAGTTCTTC.

This clonotype was detected a few times. The chain employs TRBV6-2 or TRBV6-3 and TRBJ2-7; D call uncertain. CDR1 and CDR2 (germline): MNHEY, SVGEGT. V lost 7 bases, J lost 2 bases, and 12 bases lay in between. The CDR3 has 13 amino acids. CDR3 sequence (DNA): TGTGCCAGCATCGCAGGAACCACCTACGAGCAGTACTTC. It is translated as CASIAGTTYEQYF.

There are a few counts of this clonotype. The chain joins TRBV20-1 to TRBJ1-1; D remains unclear. Germline values: CDR1 DFQATT, CDR2 SNEGSKA (reference sequence). The CDR3 has 13 amino acids. V dropped 2 bases and J dropped 3 bases, with 10 bases sitting between them. The CDR3 nucleotides are TGCAGTGCTAGAAAGCTGCGTGACACTGAAGCTTTCTTT. Translating it yields CSARKLRDTEAFF.

The table lists this clonotype with many counts. V is TRBV12-3 or TRBV12-4 and J is TRBJ2-1; D gene ambiguous. V was pared by 2 bases and J by 14 bases, with 16 bases between. The CDR3 has 13 residues. The CDR3 loop reads CASSLFQEKSKFF. As DNA, the CDR3 is TGTGCCAGCAGTTTATTCCAAGAAAAATCGAAGTTCTTC.

This clonotype was picked up a small number of times. J is TRBJ2-1 and V is TRBV10-2, with D perhaps TRBD1 (6 bases). The CDR3 sequence is 15 residues long. The V end lost 2 bases, the J end lost 7 bases, and 15 bases lay between the germline ends. The germline V gene encodes CDR1 WSHSY and CDR2 SAAADI. The CDR3 nucleotides read TGCGCCAGCAGTGAGACAGGCAGGGGCAGGAATGAGCAGTTCTTC. Its protein is CASSETGRGRNEQFF.

This clonotype was counted many times. The rearrangement joins TRBV13 to TRBJ2-1; 10 bases are a match to TRBD2. V was clipped by 1 base and J by 5 bases; unmatched bases: 5. The CDR3 has 16 residues. Germline CDR1 reads PRHDT; CDR2 reads FYEKMQ (reference sequence). The CDR3 here is CASSLATSGTHNEQFF. For the CDR3, the DNA is TGTGCCAGCAGCTTAGCTACTAGCGGGACGCACAATGAGCAGTTCTTC.